This TCR beta chain was recorded in a study of human T cells and chemical hapten exposure. Time point indicated: patch test 3, about 24 weeks after DPC sensitization. Treatment specified: therapeutic diphenylcyclopropenone sensitization with weekly scalp DPC. The authors extracted total RNA from unfractionated whole blood. TCRdb processed the RACE reads anew with MiXCR; each CDR3 protein has one entry. The sample yields 95,000 to 150,000 distinct CDR3 sequences, about 10% seen once. This clonotype was detected many times. CDR3 length: 17 amino acids. The V end was cut by 2 bases, the J end by 4 bases, with 21 bases between. Germline values: CDR1 MNHNS, CDR2 SASEGT.

The specimen was whole blood, collected in connection with sensitization to the hapten diphenylcyclopropenone (DPC). The TCR originated in a woman in her forties or fifties with alopecia areata. Some clones in this sample may be carry-over from other donors' samples. This rearrangement joins TRBV6-1 to TRBJ2-7; tentative D call: TRBD2 (6 bases). DNA for the CDR3: TGTGCCAGCAGTGAACTTCCCTCGGAACTAGCTATGTACGAGCAGTACTTC. It translates to CASSELPSELAMYEQYF.